This T cell receptor (beta chain) was captured by sequencing in a study of identical twins. Overall study findings and caveats: Monozygotic twin pairs showed more out-of-frame TCR alpha sharing than models estimated. Twin pairs' shared out-of-frame alpha sequences were enriched in low generation probability.

This clonotype was observed once. No antigen is known for it. Germline V gives CDR1 SGHDN, CDR2 FVKESK. This CDR3 is 14 amino acids long. V was clipped by 1 base and J by 4 bases, with 11 bases between them. TCRdb processed the 5' RACE reads anew with MiXCR; each CDR3 protein has one entry. The sample records about 300,000 distinct CDR3 sequences, roughly an eighth being singletons. These data were also filed under a second study, of yellow fever vaccine responses in identical twins.

Sequencing input: CD8+ T cells sorted from blood. The chain recombines TRBV14 with TRBJ2-7, with TRBD2 as a possible D gene (6 bases). The receptor was isolated from a woman under 30 in good health. In nucleotides, the CDR3 is TGTGCCAGCAGCCAAGCCGGGAGTGGATACGAGCAGTACTTC. Amino acid sequence: CASSQAGSGYEQYF.